This is a list of T cell receptor beta chains from one sample in a study of Ad26.COV2.S vaccination and SARS-CoV-2 variants. Sequencing used immunoSEQ multiplex PCR; TCRdb keeps in-frame clones, though not all of them. The sample yields about 680,000 clones, 70% to 90% seen once. Source: peripheral blood, taken in a trial of Ad26.COV2.S vaccine versus placebo. The receptors stem from a person aged 18-65 years who received the Ad26.COV2.S COVID-19 vaccine or a placebo. Each CDR3 is given with its conserved first and last residue. D genes are given only for firm matches.

j_call | v_call | d_call | cdr3_nt | cdr3_aa
TRBJ1-2 | TRBV5-1 | TRBD1 | TGCGCCAGCAGCTTGGAGGGACAGGGGTCCTATGGCTACACCTTC | CASSLEGQGSYGYTF
TRBJ2-3 | TRBV11-2 | TRBD1 | TGTGCCAGCAGCTGGACAGGGAAAAGCACAGATACGCAGTATTTT | CASSWTGKSTDTQYF
TRBJ1-1 | TRBV6-5 | - | TGTGCCAGCAGTTGGTCGAAGAACACTGAAGCTTTCTTT | CASSWSKNTEAFF
TRBJ1-2 | TRBV12-3/TRBV12-4 | - | TGTGCCAGCAGTTATCAGGGGCCGAATGGCTACACCTTC | CASSYQGPNGYTF
TRBJ1-2 | TRBV6-1 | TRBD1 | TGTGCCAGCAGTGAGCTCGACAGGGGGGTCTATGGCTACACCTTC | CASSELDRGVYGYTF
TRBJ2-1 | TRBV2 | - | TGTGCCAGCGGGGTGGGGGCTAATGAGCAGTTCTTC | CASGVGANEQFF
TRBJ1-4 | TRBV15 | TRBD1 | TGTGCCACCAGCAGAAGACAGGGAAATGAAAAACTGTTTTTT | CATSRRQGNEKLFF
TRBJ2-2 | TRBV4-2 | - | TGTGCCAGCAGCCATTACAGGGACAACGGGGAGCTGTTTTTT | CASSHYRDNGELFF
TRBJ2-5 | TRBV7-2 | - | TGTGCCAGCAGCTTAGCTCCAGGTTTTGAGACCCAGTACTTC | CASSLAPGFETQYF
TRBJ1-1 | TRBV28 | - | TGTGCCAGCAGTTCAACGTATTATATCCCGAACACTGAAGCTTTCTTT | CASSSTYYIPNTEAFF